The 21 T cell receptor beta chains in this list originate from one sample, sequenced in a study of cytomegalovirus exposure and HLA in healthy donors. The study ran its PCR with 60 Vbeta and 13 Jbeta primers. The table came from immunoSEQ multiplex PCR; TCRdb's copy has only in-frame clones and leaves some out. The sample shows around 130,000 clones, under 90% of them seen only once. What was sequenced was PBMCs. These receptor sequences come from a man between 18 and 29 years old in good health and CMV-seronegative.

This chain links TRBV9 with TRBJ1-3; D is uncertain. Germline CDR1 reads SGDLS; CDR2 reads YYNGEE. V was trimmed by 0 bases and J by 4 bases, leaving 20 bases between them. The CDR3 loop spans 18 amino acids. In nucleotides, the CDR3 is TGTGCCAGCAGCGTAGACCCCTCGTGGCGGGTAGAAGGAAACACCATATATTTT. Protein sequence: CASSVDPSWRVEGNTIYF.

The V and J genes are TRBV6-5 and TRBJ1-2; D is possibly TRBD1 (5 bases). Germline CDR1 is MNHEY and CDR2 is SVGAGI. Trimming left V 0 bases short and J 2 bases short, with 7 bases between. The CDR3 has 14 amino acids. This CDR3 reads CASSYSTENYGYTF. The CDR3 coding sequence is TGTGCCAGCAGTTACTCGACAGAAAACTATGGCTACACCTTC.

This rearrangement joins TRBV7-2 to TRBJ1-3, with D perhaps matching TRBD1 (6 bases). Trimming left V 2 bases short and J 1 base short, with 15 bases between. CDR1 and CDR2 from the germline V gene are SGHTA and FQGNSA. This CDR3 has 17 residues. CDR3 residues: CASSLNGYRGSGNTIYF. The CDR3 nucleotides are TGTGCCAGCAGCTTAAACGGATATAGGGGGTCTGGAAACACCATATATTTT. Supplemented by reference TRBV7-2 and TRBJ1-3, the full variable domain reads GAGVSQSPSNKVTEKGKDVELRCDPISGHTALYWYRQSLGQGLEFLIYFQGNSAPDKSGLPSDRFSAERTGGSVSTLTIQRTQQEDSAVYLCASSLNGYRGSGNTIYFGEGSWLTVV.

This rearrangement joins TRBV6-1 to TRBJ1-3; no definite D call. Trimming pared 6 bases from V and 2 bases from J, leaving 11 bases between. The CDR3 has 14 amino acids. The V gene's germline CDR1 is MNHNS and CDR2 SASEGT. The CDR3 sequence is CASREISTGNTIYF. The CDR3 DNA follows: TGTGCCAGCAGAGAGATATCGACTGGAAACACCATATATTTT.

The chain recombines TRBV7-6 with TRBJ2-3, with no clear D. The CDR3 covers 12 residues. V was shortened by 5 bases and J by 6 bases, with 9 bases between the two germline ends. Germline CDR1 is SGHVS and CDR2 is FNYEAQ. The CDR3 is CASSTLGDTQYF. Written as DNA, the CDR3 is TGTGCCAGCAGCACACTCGGGGATACGCAGTATTTT.

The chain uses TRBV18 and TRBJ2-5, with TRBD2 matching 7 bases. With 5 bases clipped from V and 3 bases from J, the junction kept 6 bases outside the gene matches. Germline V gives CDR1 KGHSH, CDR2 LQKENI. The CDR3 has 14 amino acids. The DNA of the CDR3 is TGTGCCAGCTCAGCCCGGACTAGGGAAGAGACCCAGTACTTC. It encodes CASSARTREETQYF. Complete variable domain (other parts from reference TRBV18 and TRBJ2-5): NAGVMQNPRHLVRRRGQEARLRCSPMKGHSHVYWYRQLPEEGLKFMVYLQKENIIDESGMPKERFSAEFPKEGPSILRIQQVVRGDSAAYFCASSARTREETQYFGPGTRLLVL.

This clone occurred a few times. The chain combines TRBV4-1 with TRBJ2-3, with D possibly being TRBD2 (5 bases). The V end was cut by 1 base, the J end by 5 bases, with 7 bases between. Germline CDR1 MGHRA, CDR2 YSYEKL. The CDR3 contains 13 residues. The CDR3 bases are TGCGCCAGCAGCCAAGCGGGGAGAGATACGCAGTATTTT. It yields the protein CASSQAGRDTQYF.

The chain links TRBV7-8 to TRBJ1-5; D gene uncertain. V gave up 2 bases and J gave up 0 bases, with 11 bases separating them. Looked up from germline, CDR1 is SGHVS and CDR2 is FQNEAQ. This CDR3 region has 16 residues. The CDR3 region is CASSLFQVYSNQPQHF. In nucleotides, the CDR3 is TGTGCCAGCAGCTTATTCCAGGTATATAGCAATCAGCCCCAGCATTTT.

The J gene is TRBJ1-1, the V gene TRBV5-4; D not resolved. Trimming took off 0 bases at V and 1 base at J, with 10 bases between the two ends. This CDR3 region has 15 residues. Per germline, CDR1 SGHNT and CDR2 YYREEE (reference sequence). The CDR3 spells CASSLERSANTEAFF. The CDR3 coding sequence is TGTGCCAGCAGCTTGGAGAGGTCGGCGAACACTGAAGCTTTCTTT.

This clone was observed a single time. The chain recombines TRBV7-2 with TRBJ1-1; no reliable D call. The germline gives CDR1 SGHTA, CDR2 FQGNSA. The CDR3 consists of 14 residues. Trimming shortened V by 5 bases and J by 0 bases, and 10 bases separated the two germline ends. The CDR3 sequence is CASSRDILNTEAFF. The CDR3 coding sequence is TGTGCCAGCAGCCGAGACATATTGAACACTGAAGCTTTCTTT.

The DNA for the CDR3 is TGTGCCAGCAGTTACGAGACGGGAACGCAGTATTTT. Amino acids: CASSYETGTQYF. J is TRBJ2-3 and V is TRBV6-5, with D possibly being TRBD2 (5 bases). V shed 2 bases and J shed 9 bases, with 9 bases lying between them. The CDR3 contains 12 residues. Germline-derived CDR1 and CDR2 are MNHEY and SVGAGI.

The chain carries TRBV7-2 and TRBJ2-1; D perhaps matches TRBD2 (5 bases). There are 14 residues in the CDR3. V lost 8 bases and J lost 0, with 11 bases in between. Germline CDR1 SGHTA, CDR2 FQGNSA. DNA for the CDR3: TGTGCCAGCCGCGGGCCGGGCTCCTACAATGAGCAGTTCTTC. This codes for CASRGPGSYNEQFF.

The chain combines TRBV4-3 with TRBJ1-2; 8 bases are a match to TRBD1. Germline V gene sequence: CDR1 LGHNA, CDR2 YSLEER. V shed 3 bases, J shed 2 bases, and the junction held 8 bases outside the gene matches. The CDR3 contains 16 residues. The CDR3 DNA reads TGCGCCAGCAGCCAGGCTTGGAGACAGGGGAACTATGGCTACACCTTC. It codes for CASSQAWRQGNYGYTF.

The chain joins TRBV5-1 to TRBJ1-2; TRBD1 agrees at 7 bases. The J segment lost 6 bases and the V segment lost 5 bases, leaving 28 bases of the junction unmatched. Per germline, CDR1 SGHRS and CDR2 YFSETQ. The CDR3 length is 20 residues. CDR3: CASRQSPYPTGAQNPDGYTF. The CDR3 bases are TGCGCCAGCAGACAAAGTCCGTATCCAACAGGGGCCCAAAACCCCGATGGCTACACCTTC.

CDR3 residues: CASQFLYLRGTLHF. In DNA, the CDR3 is TGTGCCAGCCAGTTCCTGTACCTGCGGGGCACCCTCCACTTT. The genes are TRBV2 and TRBJ1-6; a possible D gene is TRBD1 (5 bases). V lost 8 bases to trimming and J lost 14 bases, with 22 bases between them. The germline V gene encodes CDR1 SNHLY and CDR2 FYNNEI. The CDR3 is 14 amino acids.

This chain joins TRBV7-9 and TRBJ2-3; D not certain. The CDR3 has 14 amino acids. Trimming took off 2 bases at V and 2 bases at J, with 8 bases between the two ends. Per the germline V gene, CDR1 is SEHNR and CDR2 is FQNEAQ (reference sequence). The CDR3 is CASSLRWATDTQYF. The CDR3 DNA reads TGTGCCAGCAGCTTAAGGTGGGCCACAGATACGCAGTATTTT. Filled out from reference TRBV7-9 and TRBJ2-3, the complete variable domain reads DTGVSQNPRHKITKRGQNVTFRCDPISEHNRLYWYRQTLGQGPEFLTYFQNEAQLEKSRLLSDRFSAERPKGSFSTLEIQRTEQGDSAMYLCASSLRWATDTQYFGPGTRLTVL.

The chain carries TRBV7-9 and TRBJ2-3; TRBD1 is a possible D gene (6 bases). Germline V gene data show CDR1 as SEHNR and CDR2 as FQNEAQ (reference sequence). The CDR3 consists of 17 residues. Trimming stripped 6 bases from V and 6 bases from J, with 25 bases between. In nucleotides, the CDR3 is TGTGCCAGCAGGGATTTAGGAAGGACAGTAAGTTATGATACGCAGTATTTT. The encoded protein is CASRDLGRTVSYDTQYF.

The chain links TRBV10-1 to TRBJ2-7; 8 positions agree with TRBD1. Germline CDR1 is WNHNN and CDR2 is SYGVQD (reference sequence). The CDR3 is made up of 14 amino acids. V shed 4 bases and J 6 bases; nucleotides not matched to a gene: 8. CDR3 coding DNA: TGCGCCAGCAGTGGGCAGGGGGCTTCGGCCGAGCAGTACTTC. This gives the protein CASSGQGASAEQYF.

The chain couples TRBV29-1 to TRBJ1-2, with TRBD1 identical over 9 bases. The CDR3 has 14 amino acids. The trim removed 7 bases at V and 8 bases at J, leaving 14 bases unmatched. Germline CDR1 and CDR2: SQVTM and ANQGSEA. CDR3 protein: CSDLQGAGLGGYTF. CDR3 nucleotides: TGCAGCGATCTACAGGGGGCCGGACTAGGAGGCTACACCTTC.

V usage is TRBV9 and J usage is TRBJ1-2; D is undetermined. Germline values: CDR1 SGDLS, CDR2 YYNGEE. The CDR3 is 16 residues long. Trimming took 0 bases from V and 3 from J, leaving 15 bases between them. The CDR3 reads CASSVVGGIGHYGYTF. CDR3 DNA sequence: TGTGCCAGCAGCGTAGTCGGAGGGATTGGACACTATGGCTACACCTTC.

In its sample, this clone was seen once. CDR3 nucleotides: TGTGCCAGCAACCGAAACACTATGAGTACTGAAGCTTTCTTT. It codes for CASNRNTMSTEAFF. The J gene is TRBJ1-1, the V gene TRBV9; D uncertain. Germline CDR1 and CDR2: SGDLS and YYNGEE. Trimming left V 6 bases short and J 5 bases short, with 17 bases between. This CDR3 region has 14 residues.